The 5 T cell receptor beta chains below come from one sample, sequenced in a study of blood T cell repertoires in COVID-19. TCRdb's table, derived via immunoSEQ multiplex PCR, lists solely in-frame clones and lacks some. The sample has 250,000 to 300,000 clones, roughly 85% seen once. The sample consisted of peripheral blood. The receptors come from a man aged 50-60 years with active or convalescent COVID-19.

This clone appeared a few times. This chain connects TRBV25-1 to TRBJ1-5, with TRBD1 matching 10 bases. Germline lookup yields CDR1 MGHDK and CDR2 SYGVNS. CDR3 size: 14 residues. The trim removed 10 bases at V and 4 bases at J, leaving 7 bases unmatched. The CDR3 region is CATKTGGINQPQHF. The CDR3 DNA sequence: TGTGCCACCAAGACAGGGGGCATTAATCAGCCCCAGCATTTT.

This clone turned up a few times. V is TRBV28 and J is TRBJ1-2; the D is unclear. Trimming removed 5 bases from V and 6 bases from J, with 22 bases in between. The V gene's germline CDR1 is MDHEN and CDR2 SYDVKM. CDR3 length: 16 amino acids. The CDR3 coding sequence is TGTGCCAGCAGTCCGGGATCGACCCTCTTACTACATGGCTACACCTTC. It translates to CASSPGSTLLLHGYTF.

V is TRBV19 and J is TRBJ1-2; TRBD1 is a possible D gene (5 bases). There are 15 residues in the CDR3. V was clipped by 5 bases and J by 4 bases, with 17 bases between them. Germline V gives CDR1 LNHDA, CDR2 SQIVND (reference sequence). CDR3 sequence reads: CASSDGRAFGYGYTF. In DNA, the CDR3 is TGTGCCAGTAGTGATGGCAGGGCCTTTGGCTATGGCTACACCTTC.

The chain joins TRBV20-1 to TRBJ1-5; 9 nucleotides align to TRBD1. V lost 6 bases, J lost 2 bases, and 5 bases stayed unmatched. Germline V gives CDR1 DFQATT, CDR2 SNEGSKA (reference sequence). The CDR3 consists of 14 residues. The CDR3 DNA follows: TGCAGTGCGAGTGGGACAGGGCGCAATCAGCCCCAGCATTTT. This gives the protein CSASGTGRNQPQHF.

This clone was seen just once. The CDR3 sequence is CASSLPGQGRYGYTF. CDR3 nucleotides: TGTGCCAGCAGCCTACCCGGCCAGGGGCGCTATGGCTACACCTTC. V usage is TRBV2 and J usage is TRBJ1-2; TRBD1 might be the D (6 bases). Germline V gene lookup returns CDR1 SNHLY and CDR2 FYNNEI. This CDR3 comprises 15 residues. The V and J ends lost 6 bases and 4 bases respectively, with 18 bases between them.